This passage covers 11 T cell receptor beta chains from one sample sequenced in a study of CD8 T cells in ankylosing spondylitis. In TCRdb, the 5' RACE reads were re-called with MiXCR into one record per CDR3 protein. Among around 230,000 distinct CDR3 sequences, over 8.5% were seen once, and the ten largest hold under 7.5%. Sequenced material: blood, either unsorted or a sorted T cell fraction (not recorded which). These receptors all stem from a male donor with ankylosing spondylitis or in good health (not recorded which).

This clonotype appeared many times. V usage is TRBV7-2 and J usage is TRBJ2-7; D may be TRBD2 (5 bases). Looked up from germline, CDR1 is SGHTA and CDR2 is FQGNSA. The CDR3 runs 13 residues. With 1 base removed from V and 6 bases from J, the gap between germline ends came to 10 bases. CDR3 amino acids: CASSLVIEGEQYF. CDR3 nucleotides: TGTGCCAGCAGCTTAGTAATTGAGGGCGAGCAGTACTTC. The whole variable domain, filled in from reference TRBV7-2 and TRBJ2-7, reads GAGVSQSPSNKVTEKGKDVELRCDPISGHTALYWYRQSLGQGLEFLIYFQGNSAPDKSGLPSDRFSAERTGGSVSTLTIQRTQQEDSAVYLCASSLVIEGEQYFGPGTRLTVT.

This clonotype appeared many times. The J gene is TRBJ2-5, the V gene TRBV24-1, with D unresolved. Trimming shortened V by 4 bases and J by 4 bases, and 9 bases separated the two germline ends. The V gene's germline CDR1 is KGHDR and CDR2 SFDVKD. This CDR3 contains 13 residues. The CDR3 sequence is CATSDARSETQYF. CDR3 DNA: TGTGCCACCAGTGACGCTCGATCAGAGACCCAGTACTTC.

The table lists this clonotype with many counts. The chain carries TRBV6-2 or TRBV6-3 and TRBJ2-3; 8 bases match TRBD1. J gave up 2 bases and V 2 bases, and 15 bases lay outside the gene matches. The CDR3 spans 19 residues. CDR1 and CDR2 (germline): MNHEY, SVGEGT. CDR3 amino acids: CASSYPGQEIHPYTDTQYF. Here the CDR3 DNA reads TGTGCCAGCAGTTACCCGGGACAGGAGATTCACCCTTACACAGATACGCAGTATTTT.

The chain couples TRBV5-4 to TRBJ2-2; D perhaps matches TRBD1 (6 bases). V was shortened by 4 bases and J by 3 bases, with 13 bases between the two germline ends. The CDR3 runs to 15 residues. Germline V gene data show CDR1 as SGHNT and CDR2 as YYREEE (reference sequence). CDR3 in amino acids: CASSPGTLDTGELFF. The CDR3 DNA sequence: TGTGCCAGCAGCCCCGGGACACTTGACACCGGGGAGCTGTTTTTT.

This clonotype was counted ten times or more. V gene TRBV6-2 or TRBV6-3 combines with J gene TRBJ2-2, with 8 bases fitting TRBD1. The ends lost 0 bases at V and 4 bases at J; junction bases unmatched: 16. The CDR3 contains 20 residues. Germline V gene data show CDR1 as MNHEY and CDR2 as SVGEGT. CDR3 sequence (DNA): TGTGCCAGCAGTTACTCGCGGGCAGGGGGCTCCCCCCGGATCACCGGGGAGCTGTTTTTT. The encoded protein is CASSYSRAGGSPRITGELFF.

This clonotype was seen only a few times. This rearrangement joins TRBV10-3 to TRBJ2-7; D is perhaps TRBD2 (6 bases). Germline CDR1 is ENHRY and CDR2 is SYGVKD. CDR3 length: 11 amino acids. The V gene lost 8 bases and the J gene lost 6 bases, with 11 bases spanning the gap. CDR3 nucleotide sequence: TGTGCCATCTCCGGAGGGCGCGAGCAGTACTTC. Translating it yields CAISGGREQYF.

This clonotype has a handful of counts. V is TRBV7-9 and J is TRBJ2-5, with TRBD2 as a possible D gene (5 bases). The germline V and J ends were trimmed by 2 bases and 1 base, with 11 bases remaining between them. Germline CDR1 SEHNR, CDR2 FQNEAQ (reference sequence). There are 15 residues in the CDR3. The CDR3 loop reads CASSLIGGPQETQYF. The CDR3 DNA reads as TGTGCCAGCAGCTTAATCGGAGGACCCCAAGAGACCCAGTACTTC.

This clonotype showed up many times. The V and J genes are TRBV20-1 and TRBJ2-1; D is ambiguous. Germline CDR1 and CDR2: DFQATT and SNEGSKA (reference sequence). V was trimmed by 3 bases and J by 8 bases, leaving 11 bases between them. This CDR3 has 12 residues. The CDR3 nucleotides read TGCAGTGCTAGGAGGATGGCCGATGAGCAGTTCTTC. It codes for CSARRMADEQFF.

This clonotype was seen many times. V and J are TRBV10-3 and TRBJ1-3; D not certain. The germline V gene encodes CDR1 ENHRY and CDR2 SYGVKD. The V end lost 0 bases, the J end lost 9 bases, and 12 bases lay between the germline ends. The CDR3 runs to 14 residues. DNA for the CDR3: TGTGCCATCAGTGAGTCTGGCCTAATCGGCACCATATATTTT. Amino acids: CAISESGLIGTIYF.

The table lists this clonotype with many counts. This sequence joins TRBV10-3 and TRBJ1-1, with D possibly matching TRBD1 (5 bases). CDR1 ENHRY and CDR2 SYGVKD come from the germline V gene. V lost 3 bases to trimming and J lost 0 bases, with 8 bases between them. The CDR3 covers 14 residues. The DNA of the CDR3 is TGTGCCATCAGTGAACGGGACTTGAACACTGAAGCTTTCTTT. Protein sequence: CAISERDLNTEAFF.

This clonotype turned up a few times. This chain joins TRBV11-2 and TRBJ2-7; 7 nucleotides match TRBD1. V trimming: 10 bases; J trimming: 5 bases; junction bases outside the gene matches: 14. The CDR3 sequence is 14 residues long. The germline V gene has CDR1 SGHAT and CDR2 FQNNGV. CDR3 bases: TGTGCCACCCAGCACAGGGGTTCGCCGGACGAGCAGTACTTC. Translating gives CATQHRGSPDEQYF.